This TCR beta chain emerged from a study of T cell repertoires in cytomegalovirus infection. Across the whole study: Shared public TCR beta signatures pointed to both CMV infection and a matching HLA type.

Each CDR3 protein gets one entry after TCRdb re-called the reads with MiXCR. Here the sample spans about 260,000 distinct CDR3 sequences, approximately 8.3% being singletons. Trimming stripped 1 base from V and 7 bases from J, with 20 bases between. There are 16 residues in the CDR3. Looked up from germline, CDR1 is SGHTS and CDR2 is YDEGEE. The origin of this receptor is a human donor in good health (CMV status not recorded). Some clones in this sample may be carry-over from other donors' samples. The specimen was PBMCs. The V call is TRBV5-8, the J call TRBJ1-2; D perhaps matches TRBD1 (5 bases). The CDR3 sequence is CASSLSHESGRGGYTF. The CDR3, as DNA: TGTGCCAGCAGCTTGTCGCATGAGTCAGGGAGAGGTGGCTACACCTTC.